The present TCR beta chain was sequenced within a study of blood T cell repertoires in COVID-19 (dated by TCRdb to the early 2020s). With regard to the full study: Samples covering the acute and convalescent phases of COVID-19 were provided by collaborators in the United States, Italy and Spain. The samples were drawn from two sources: the first 160 participants of the ongoing ImmuneRACE study, and some 1,300 subjects contributed by 6 global collaborators. The material from the prospective study consisted of cDNA or gDNA derived from T cells, B-cell-depleted T cells, or PBMCs. A de-identified subject ID, COVID-19 status, age in years and sex were almost always included in the sample metadata. The dataset comprised deeply sampled blood TCRbeta repertoires from subjects exposed to, actively infected with, or recovered from COVID-19. The repertoires were released in a freely available public database intended as a resource for research on the immune response to SARS-CoV-2. Where available, HLA class I and class II types were obtained from metadata supplied by the sample provider rather than from assay-based typing. Summary of the overall study and its limitations: The amount of clinical and demographic metadata varied by source and participant and was provided uncurated.

The CDR3 runs 17 residues from the cysteine to the phenylalanine. Only CDR3 DNA is held: 51 bases, read in frame from base 1. CDR1 and CDR2 (MNHNS, SASEGT) derive from the germline V gene. V is pared back by 1 base and J by 0 bases, with 13 bases lying between the germline termini. Concerning this clone itself: No cognate antigen has been identified for it. No qualities accompany the bases; no much larger clone lies one base away.

TCRbeta CDR3 regions were amplified from genomic DNA using the immunoSEQ Assay, a bias-controlled multiplex PCR. In the source study's methods: The number of nucleated cells in each sample was estimated by amplification of reference gene primers within the assay. To quantify the absolute abundance of each unique TCRbeta CDR3 rearrangement, sequence reads were collapsed and filtered. For each sample, productive Simpson clonality was calculated as the square root of Simpson's diversity index over productive rearrangements. TCRdb mirrors the immuneACCESS table, restricted to in-frame sequences. Some clones are absent from its copies; in checked studies, under half trace to an unresolved V gene, and the reason for the others is unknown. The DNA gave D and trimming, while V, J and clone size come from that table. A total of about 160,000 clones appear in this sample, 85% to 95% of them only once. The ten largest clones add up to under 2% of the sample.

One collaborating source in Seattle enrolled patients while the patients were actively infected and followed the patients over time throughout the course of disease. Collaborating institutions collected whole blood in K2EDTA tubes following their own protocols. For TCRbeta analysis, collaborator samples were shipped as frozen whole blood, as isolated PBMCs, or as DNA extracted from either sample type. The sequence derives from a woman aged 55-70 years with COVID-19, enrolled during active disease. The sample taken for sequencing was peripheral blood. This receptor chain uses TRBV6-1 and TRBJ1-3; TRBD1 is a possible D gene, resting on 6 matching bases. The encoded CDR3 is CASSEVLTGYSGNTIYF. The nucleotides read TGTGCCAGCAGTGAAGTGTTGACAGGTTACTCTGGAAACACCATATATTTT.